This TCR beta chain was documented in a study of monozygotic twins with inflammatory bowel disease (dated by TCRdb to the late 2010s). Context from the whole study: A total of approximately 30 monozygotic twin pairs were included in the full study, comprising nine German pairs (four IBD-concordant, five IBD-discordant) and 19 IBD-discordant Danish pairs. The search for disease-associated traits relied mainly on comparing, within discordant pairs, IBD patients with their genetically identical healthy co-twins. Each individual had, on average, about 151 000 unique TCRalpha sequences and 181 000 unique TCRbeta sequences available for analysis.

Points on this clonotype: There is no known antigen for this receptor.

A roughly 2.7 ml peripheral blood sample was drawn into PAXgene tubes per donor and stored at -80°C. Without T cell sorting, total RNA was isolated from whole blood using the PAXgene blood miRNA kit on an automated QIAcube. Peripheral blood from monozygotic twin pairs who were concordant or discordant for inflammatory bowel disease underwent deep TCRalpha and TCRbeta repertoire profiling using unique molecular barcoding. Smoking habits were recorded for all twin pairs, with individuals classified as current, former or never smokers. Library generation was performed with 5' RACE. The input for every TCR library was roughly 3,300 ng of total RNA. For each sample, cDNA synthesis was carried out in eight separate reactions using SMARTScribe reverse transcriptase. During cDNA synthesis, template switching introduced unique molecular identifiers that contained a 6-nucleotide sample barcode. Two nested PCRs of roughly 16 and 10 cycles amplified the TCRalpha and TCRbeta cDNA, and bead purification followed each PCR. Before amplification, the cDNA was treated with uracil DNA-glycosylase and purified using the QIAquick PCR purification kit. The second PCR added Illumina TruSeq-compatible adapters along with sample-specific barcodes. Library quality and concentration were checked on TapeStation and Qubit, and libraries were pooled at approximately 5 ng each. Pooled libraries were sequenced on an Illumina HiSeq2500 single-index Rapid Run with 2 x 100 bp reads and custom sequencing primers. Under the source paper's analysis protocol: UMI-based consensus assembly with MiGEC version 1.2.6 was used to correct PCR and sequencing errors. MiXCR version 2.1.1 was used for V(D)J alignment, clonotype assembly and CDR3 extraction. To normalise gene usage, clonotype sharing and MAIT/NKT TCR abundance, the top 1000, 10 000 and 20 000 clonotypes in each sample were analysed. Diversity was computed as the inverse Simpson index with the vegan R package after downsampling to 27 000 UMIs. Paired Mann-Whitney U tests on discordant twin pairs were used, with Benjamini-Hochberg multiple-testing correction. TCRdb reprocessed the reads, and each CDR3 protein sequence is entered once, without DNA. The V and J calls were determined by TCRdb, not by the authors. This sample's table contains around 450,000 distinct CDR3 sequences. The ten biggest clones cover about 2.6% of the sample.

Reading the germline V gene gives CDR1 KGHDR and CDR2 SFDVKD. The CDR3 runs 15 amino acids, cysteine and phenylalanine included. The protein alone is recorded here. Points the paper makes about the study in general: Because patients received different immunosuppressive treatments, the repertoires may have picked up extra background noise and variability between individuals. Fewer clonotypes were shared with other individuals by IBD patients than by healthy twins, most markedly in patients showing signs of disease activity. The analysis was unable to tell different T cell subtypes apart. No difference in repertoire similarity was observed between concordant and discordant twins, possibly owing to limited statistical power. TCRbeta repertoire diversity, by inverse Simpson index, was decreased in IBD patients compared with their healthy co-twins. The results gave no support for a single strong signal or clonotype linked to IBD.

The chain uses TRBV24-1 and TRBJ2-1; TCRdb gives TRBD1 as the D gene, but with no DNA this cannot be confirmed. The sequence derives from a human donor with ulcerative colitis or Crohn's disease, or a healthy co-twin of an affected twin (not recorded which). The sample comprised blood. The CDR3 has the sequence CATSDLGQGANEQFF.